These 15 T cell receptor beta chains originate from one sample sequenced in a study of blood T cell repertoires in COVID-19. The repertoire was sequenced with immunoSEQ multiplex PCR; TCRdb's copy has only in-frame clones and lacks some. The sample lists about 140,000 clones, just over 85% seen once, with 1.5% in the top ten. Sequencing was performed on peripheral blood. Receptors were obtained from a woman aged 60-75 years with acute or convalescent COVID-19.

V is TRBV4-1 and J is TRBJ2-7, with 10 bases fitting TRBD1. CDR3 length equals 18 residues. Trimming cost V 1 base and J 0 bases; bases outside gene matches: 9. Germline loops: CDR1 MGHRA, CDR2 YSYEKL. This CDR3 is CASSQGFRTGGISYEQYF. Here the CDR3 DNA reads TGCGCCAGCAGCCAAGGTTTTAGGACAGGGGGAATCTCCTACGAGCAGTACTTC.

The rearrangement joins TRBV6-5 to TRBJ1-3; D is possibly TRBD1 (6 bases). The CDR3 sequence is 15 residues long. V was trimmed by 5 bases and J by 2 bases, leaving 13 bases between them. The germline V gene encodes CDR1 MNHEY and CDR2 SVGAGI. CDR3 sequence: CASSRAGVAGNTIYF. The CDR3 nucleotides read TGTGCCAGCAGTCGAGCAGGGGTGGCTGGAAACACCATATATTTT.

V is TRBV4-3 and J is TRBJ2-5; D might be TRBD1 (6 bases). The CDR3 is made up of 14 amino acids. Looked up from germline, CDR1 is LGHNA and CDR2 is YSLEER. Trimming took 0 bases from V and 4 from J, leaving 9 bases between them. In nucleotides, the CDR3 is TGCGCCAGCAGCCAAGATTGGGGGCGAGAGACCCAGTACTTC. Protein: CASSQDWGRETQYF.

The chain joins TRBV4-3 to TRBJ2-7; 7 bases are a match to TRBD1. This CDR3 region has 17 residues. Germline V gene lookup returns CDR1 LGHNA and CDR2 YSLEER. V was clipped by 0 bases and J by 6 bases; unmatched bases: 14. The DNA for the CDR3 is TGCGCCAGCAGCCAAGATACCGGGACAGTCTCTCGGGGCGAGCAGTACTTC. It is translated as CASSQDTGTVSRGEQYF.

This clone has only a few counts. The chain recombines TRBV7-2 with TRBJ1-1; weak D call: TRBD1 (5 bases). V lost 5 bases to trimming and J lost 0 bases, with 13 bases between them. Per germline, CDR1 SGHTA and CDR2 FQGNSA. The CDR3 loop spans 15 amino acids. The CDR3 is CASSDWKGMNTEAFF. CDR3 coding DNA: TGTGCCAGCAGCGACTGGAAGGGGATGAACACTGAAGCTTTCTTT.

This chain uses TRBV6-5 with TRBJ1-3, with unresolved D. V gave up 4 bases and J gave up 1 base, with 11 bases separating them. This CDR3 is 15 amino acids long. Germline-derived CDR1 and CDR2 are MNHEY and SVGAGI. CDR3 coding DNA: TGTGCCAGCAGTTCCCCGGGGAGATCTGGAAACACCATATATTTT. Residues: CASSSPGRSGNTIYF.

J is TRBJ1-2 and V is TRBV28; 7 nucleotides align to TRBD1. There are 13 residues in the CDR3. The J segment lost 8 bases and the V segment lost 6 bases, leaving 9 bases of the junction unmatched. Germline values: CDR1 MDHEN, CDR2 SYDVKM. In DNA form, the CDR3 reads TGTGCCAGCAGCTCACAGGGGTCGGACGGCTACACCTTC. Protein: CASSSQGSDGYTF.

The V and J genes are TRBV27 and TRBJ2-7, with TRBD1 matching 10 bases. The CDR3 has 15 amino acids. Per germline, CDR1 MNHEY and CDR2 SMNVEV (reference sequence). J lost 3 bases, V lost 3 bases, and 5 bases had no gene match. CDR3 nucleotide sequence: TGTGCCAGCAGTTTCCCCGGGACAGGGGTCTACGAGCAGTACTTC. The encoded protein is CASSFPGTGVYEQYF.

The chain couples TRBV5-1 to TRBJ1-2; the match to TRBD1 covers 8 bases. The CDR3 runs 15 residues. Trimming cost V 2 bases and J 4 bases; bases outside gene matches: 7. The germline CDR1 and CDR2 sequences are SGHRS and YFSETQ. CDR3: CASSFGSGGLYGYTF. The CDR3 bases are TGCGCCAGCAGCTTTGGCTCAGGGGGCCTCTATGGCTACACCTTC.

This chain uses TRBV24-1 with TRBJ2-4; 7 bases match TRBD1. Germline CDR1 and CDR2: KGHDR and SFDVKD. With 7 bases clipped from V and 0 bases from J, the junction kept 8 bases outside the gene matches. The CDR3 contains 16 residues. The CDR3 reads CATRGDRTLAKNIQYF. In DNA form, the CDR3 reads TGTGCCACCAGGGGGGACAGAACACTAGCCAAAAACATTCAGTACTTC.

The CDR3 is CASSEYAGGSQPQHF. As DNA, the CDR3 is TGTGCCAGCAGTGAATATGCAGGGGGCAGTCAGCCCCAGCATTTT. The chain employs TRBV2 and TRBJ1-5; the match to TRBD1 covers 8 bases. This CDR3 is 15 amino acids long. V was pared by 2 bases and J by 6 bases, with 6 bases of the junction left unmatched. Germline V gene sequence: CDR1 SNHLY, CDR2 FYNNEI. Full variable domain (outside the CDR3, taken from reference TRBV2 and TRBJ1-5): EPEVTQTPSHQVTQMGQEVILRCVPISNHLYFYWYRQILGQKVEFLVSFYNNEISEKSEIFDDQFSVERPDGSNFTLKIRSTKLEDSAMYFCASSEYAGGSQPQHFGDGTRLSIL.

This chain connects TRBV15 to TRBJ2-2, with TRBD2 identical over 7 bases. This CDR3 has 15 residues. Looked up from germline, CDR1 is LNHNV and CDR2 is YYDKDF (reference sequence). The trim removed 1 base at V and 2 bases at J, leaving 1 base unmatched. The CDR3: CATSRGGGNTGELFF. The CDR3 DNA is TGTGCCACCAGCAGAGGGGGGGGTAACACCGGGGAGCTGTTTTTT.

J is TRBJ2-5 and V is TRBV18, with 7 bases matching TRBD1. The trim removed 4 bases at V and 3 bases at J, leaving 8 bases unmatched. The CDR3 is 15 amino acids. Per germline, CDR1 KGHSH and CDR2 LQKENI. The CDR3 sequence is CASSRLGQTEETQYF. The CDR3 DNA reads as TGTGCCAGCTCACGATTGGGACAGACCGAAGAGACCCAGTACTTC.

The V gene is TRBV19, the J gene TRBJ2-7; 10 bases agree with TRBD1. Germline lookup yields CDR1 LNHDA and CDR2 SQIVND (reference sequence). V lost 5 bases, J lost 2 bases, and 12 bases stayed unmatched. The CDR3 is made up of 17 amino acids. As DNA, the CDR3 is TGTGCCAGTAGTCCCTACGGGGGGGGACAGGGGACCTACGAGCAGTACTTC. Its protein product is CASSPYGGGQGTYEQYF.

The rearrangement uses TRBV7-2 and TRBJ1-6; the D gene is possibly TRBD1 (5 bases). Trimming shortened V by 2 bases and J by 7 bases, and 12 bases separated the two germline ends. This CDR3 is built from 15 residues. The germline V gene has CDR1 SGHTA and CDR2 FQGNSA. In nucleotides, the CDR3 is TGTGCCAGCAGCTTAAGGTGGGGGGAGAATTCACCCCTCCACTTT. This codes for CASSLRWGENSPLHF.